This T cell receptor beta chain appears in the sequencing data of a study of blood T cells in healthy people across ages. Study-level background: Template-switching capture recovered about one barcoded beta molecule per two T cells.

Alongside a J-beta primer mix, a sample-barcoded 5' primer served in a second PCR lasting 7 to 11 cycles. TCRdb redid the calling of the 5' RACE reads with MiXCR, one entry per CDR3 protein. The data contain roughly 700,000 distinct CDR3 sequences, roughly 50% of them seen just once; the ten biggest clones take up roughly 31%. With regard to this clonotype: Its antigen remains unidentified.

Germline loops: CDR1 KGHSH, CDR2 LQKENI. After removal of 0 bases from V and 12 bases from J, the junction contained 13 bases not matched to a gene. The CDR3 spans 15 residues. The study's findings and limits: Investigators treated diversity estimates from one million T cells as underestimates. Long-lived and aged donors differed, with more naive CD4+ cells and higher diversity in the long-lived. Shifts in expanded clonotypes may have been confounded by donor CMV status, which was unknown.

The origin of this receptor is a woman aged 60-75 years in good health. The sequencing sample was made of blood. The chain recombines TRBV18 with TRBJ2-5; 7 nucleotides align to TRBD1. The chain's CDR3 is CASSPPAGMGTVEYF. The CDR3, as DNA: TGTGCCAGCTCACCACCGGCCGGAATGGGGACAGTCGAGTACTTC.